This T cell receptor (beta chain) was captured in a study of OX40 agonist ivuxolimab in advanced cancers. It was autoimmune disease history or systemic immunosuppression that excluded patients. Sequencing was performed with immunoSEQ multiplex PCR; in TCRdb, only in-frame clones are kept and a portion is missing. The profile shows 50,000 or so clones, 85% to 95% of them singletons. Germline CDR1 reads MDHEN; CDR2 reads SYDVKM. The CDR3 extends over 13 amino acids. V was clipped by 3 bases and J by 6 bases, with 11 bases between them. The V and J genes are TRBV28 and TRBJ1-1, with unresolved D. The sequencing used CD4+ or CD8+ T cells sorted from blood, collected in a trial of the OX40 agonist ivuxolimab. This clonotype was sampled from an adult with an advanced solid tumor such as melanoma, head and neck, liver or kidney cancer. Here the CDR3 DNA reads TGTGCCAGCAGTTTTCCGGGGATCGCTGAAGCTTTCTTT. Amino acid sequence: CASSFPGIAEAFF.